This note documents a single T cell receptor (beta chain) sequence. Its cognate antigen is unknown. Germline loops: CDR1 SGHDT, CDR2 YYEEEE. The CDR3 consists of 13 residues. V lost 3 bases and J lost 3, with 10 bases in between. This sample is drawn from a study of cytomegalovirus exposure and HLA in healthy donors. PCR employed 60 Vbeta and 13 Jbeta primers. Data came from immunoSEQ multiplex PCR; TCRdb stores just in-frame clones and leaves some out. The sample has about 190,000 clones; 75% to 90% are singletons. Study-level findings and limits: A prior analysis recorded that most TCR beta V segments were productive about 87% or about 30% of the time. Under in vitro conditions, three CMV-associated chains were confirmed as specific for CMV antigens.

The source material was PBMCs. The source is a man aged 30 to 45 in good health and CMV-seronegative. The chain uses TRBV5-6 and TRBJ2-7, with D hard to call. CDR3 in amino acids: CASSSTRSYEQYF. The CDR3 nucleotides read TGTGCCAGCAGCTCTACCCGAAGCTACGAGCAGTACTTC. The complete variable domain, with remaining parts taken from reference TRBV5-6 and TRBJ2-7, reads DAGVTQSPTHLIKTRGQQVTLRCSPKSGHDTVSWYQQALGQGPQFIFQYYEEEERQRGNFPDRFSGHQFPNYSSELNVNALLLGDSALYLCASSSTRSYEQYFGPGTRLTVT.